This TCR beta chain was captured in a study of blood T cell repertoires in COVID-19. The protocol was immunoSEQ multiplex PCR, while the TCRdb copy is restricted to in-frame clones and leaves out a portion. In the table there are under 200,000 clones, more than 75% of which are singletons. Seattle's enrolled individuals joined amid active infection and were then monitored longitudinally. This TCR derives from a woman aged 40 to 49 with COVID-19, enrolled during active disease. The sequenced sample consisted of peripheral blood.

CDR3 sequence reads: CASSPETGTRGYTF. CDR3 DNA sequence: TGTGCCAGCAGCCCGGAGACAGGGACCCGTGGCTACACCTTC. The chain employs TRBV7-3 and TRBJ1-2; 7 bases are shared with TRBD1. Germline-derived CDR1 and CDR2 are SGHTA and FQGTGA. V was clipped by 5 bases and J by 7 bases; unmatched bases: 10. CDR3 length equals 14 residues.